This T cell receptor beta chain was recorded in a study of blood T cell repertoires in COVID-19. Study details: The study drew acute and convalescent COVID-19 samples from the United States, Italy and Spain. PBMCs, B-cell-depleted T cells, or T cells were the source of the cDNA or gDNA that made up the material.

Only in-frame clones appear in the TCRdb table, and some are missing; sequencing was by immunoSEQ multiplex PCR. The repertoire has 200,000 to 250,000 clones, around four fifths of them found once; the top ten carry just under 20%. Trimming removed 3 bases from V and 8 bases from J; junction bases left unmatched: 10. The CDR3 contains 15 residues. Germline CDR1 is LNHNV and CDR2 is YYDKDF (reference sequence). The chain employs TRBV15 and TRBJ2-1; 7 bases map to TRBD2. The sample comprised peripheral blood. This receptor was obtained from a man aged 25 to 45 with active or convalescent COVID-19. The CDR3 sequence is CATSRIGASGDEQFF. The CDR3 DNA is TGTGCCACCAGCAGGATTGGGGCTAGCGGCGATGAGCAGTTCTTC.